This paragraph covers one T cell receptor beta chain sequence. The protocol was immunoSEQ multiplex PCR, while the TCRdb copy is restricted to in-frame clones and leaves out a portion. The data contain fewer than 500,000 clones, approximately 86% of them singletons. The data stem from a study of blood T cell repertoires in COVID-19. Germline-derived CDR1 and CDR2 are LNHDA and SQIVND (reference sequence). The CDR3 is 14 residues long. The V end was cut by 5 bases, the J end by 1 base, with 11 bases between. Everyone who took part was roughly 18 to 90 years old, and they came from about two dozen US areas.

Specimen: PBMCs or T cells enriched from blood (not recorded which). The TCR comes from a young woman who had recovered from COVID-19. The rearrangement links TRBV19 to TRBJ1-1, with D perhaps matching TRBD1 (5 bases). In DNA form, the CDR3 reads TGTGCCAGTAGTGCGGGGACCGAGAACACTGAAGCTTTCTTT. Translating gives CASSAGTENTEAFF.